This passage covers 10 T cell receptor beta chains from one sample sequenced in a study of T cell responses to AZD1222 COVID-19 vaccine. Method: immunoSEQ multiplex PCR; TCRdb's copy keeps in-frame clones and lacks some. Found here are some 120,000 clones, about 89% of them singletons; the top ten hold around 10%. Sequenced here: peripheral blood, sampled on day 0 of MenACWY control vaccination. The origin of the receptors is an adult in good health.

J is TRBJ2-7 and V is TRBV7-9; 9 nucleotides match TRBD1. In germline, CDR1 is SEHNR, CDR2 FQNEAQ (reference sequence). This CDR3 region has 16 residues. The V and J ends lost 1 base and 1 base, in that order; junction bases with no gene match: 5. The CDR3, as DNA: TGTGCCAGCAGCTTAGTTCGTGGGACAGGGTCCTACGAGCAGTACTTC. Translation: CASSLVRGTGSYEQYF.

The rearrangement links TRBV4-3 to TRBJ2-7, with 11 bases aligning to TRBD1. The CDR3 extends over 16 amino acids. V trimming: 0 bases; J trimming: 2 bases; junction bases outside the gene matches: 3. Germline CDR1 is LGHNA and CDR2 is YSLEER. DNA of the CDR3: TGCGCCAGCAGCCAAGACCGGACAGGGGGCACCTACGAGCAGTACTTC. Amino acid sequence: CASSQDRTGGTYEQYF.

The chain is built from TRBV6-5 and TRBJ2-3, with D tentatively TRBD2 (5 bases). Trimming cost V 5 bases and J 5 bases, with 11 bases left between them. CDR3 length: 13 residues. Per germline, CDR1 MNHEY and CDR2 SVGAGI. CDR3 sequence reads: CASSKGAVDTQYF. The CDR3 coding sequence is TGTGCCAGCAGTAAGGGAGCGGTAGATACGCAGTATTTT.

The gene calls are TRBV12-3 or TRBV12-4 and TRBJ2-1; TRBD1 matches at 9 bases. The CDR3 has 13 amino acids. The junction had 6 bases not matched to a gene; V was cut back by 5 bases and J by 10 bases. CDR3 DNA sequence: TGTGCCAGCAGTCGGACAGGGGCCTGGGAGCAGTTCTTC. Amino acids: CASSRTGAWEQFF.

V is TRBV10-3 and J is TRBJ1-4, with unresolved D. Germline lookup yields CDR1 ENHRY and CDR2 SYGVKD. The CDR3 loop spans 14 amino acids. Trimming removed 10 bases at V and 0 bases at J, with 12 bases between. As DNA, the CDR3 is TGTGCCACCCGGGCCACGGCAACTAATGAAAAACTGTTTTTT. This gives the protein CATRATATNEKLFF.

This rearrangement joins TRBV29-1 to TRBJ1-4, with 8 bases lining up with TRBD1. The V segment lost 4 bases and the J segment 5 bases; nucleotides outside the gene matches: 3. The CDR3 is 13 residues long. Per germline, CDR1 SQVTM and CDR2 ANQGSEA. CDR3: CSVGRTGNEKLFF. CDR3 nucleotide sequence: TGCAGCGTTGGCAGGACAGGGAATGAAAAACTGTTTTTT.

The chain carries TRBV30 and TRBJ1-1; D call uncertain. The germline V gene has CDR1 GTSNPN and CDR2 SVGIG (reference sequence). V lost 2 bases and J 5 bases, leaving 9 bases between the germline ends. The CDR3 loop spans 12 amino acids. CDR3 coding DNA: TGTGCCTGGAGTCGAGGGTGGACTGAAGCTTTCTTT. Translating gives CAWSRGWTEAFF.

CDR3 nucleotide sequence: TGTGCCAGCAGCCAGCTGGGGTCTAGCGGGAGTCCGTTCTTC. Encoded protein: CASSQLGSSGSPFF. V usage is TRBV4-2 and J usage is TRBJ2-1, with 10 bases aligning to TRBD2. CDR3 length equals 14 residues. The ends lost 3 bases at V and 15 bases at J; junction bases unmatched: 11. From germline, CDR1 is LGHNA and CDR2 YNFKEQ.

This clone was counted a single time. This CDR3 is CASCKSANSPLHF. DNA of the CDR3: TGTGCCAGCTGTAAGTCGGCCAATTCACCCCTCCACTTT. The V gene is TRBV9, the J gene TRBJ1-6; D call uncertain. The germline V gene has CDR1 SGDLS and CDR2 YYNGEE. The CDR3 spans 13 residues. V shed 7 bases and J shed 7 bases, with 12 bases lying between them. The full variable domain, rest sourced from reference TRBV9 and TRBJ1-6, is DSGVTQTPKHLITATGQRVTLRCSPRSGDLSVYWYQQSLDQGLQFLIQYYNGEERAKGNILERFSAQQFPDLHSELNLSSLELGDSALYFCASCKSANSPLHFGNGTRLTVT.

The rearrangement uses TRBV10-3 and TRBJ2-7; D is unclear. Trimming took 0 bases from V and 2 from J, leaving 8 bases between them. Germline V lookup: CDR1 ENHRY, CDR2 SYGVKD. CDR3 length: 14 amino acids. The CDR3 protein is CAISESLGPYEQYF. CDR3 nucleotide sequence: TGTGCCATCAGTGAGTCGTTAGGTCCCTACGAGCAGTACTTC.